A single sample is the source of the 12 T cell receptor beta chains below, sequenced in a study of T cells in Graves' hyperthyroidism and ophthalmopathy (dated by TCRdb to between 2018 and 2021). Library method: multiplex PCR. The instrument given in TCRdb is Illumina HiSeq 2000. The TCR beta CDR3 regions were amplified from RNA transcripts. A first-round RT-PCR of the TCR CDR3 used the HTBI primer set with the Qiagen OneStep RT-PCR kit. TCRdb redid the processing of the public reads, applying fastp at Q25 and MiXCR, and retained in-frame beta chains. Merged by CDR3 protein, the rows form single entries marked with the most common genes and DNA. The sample contains hundreds of thousands of distinct CDR3 sequences, under 20% of them found a single time. The leading ten clones occupy approximately 15% of the sample. Sample: blood. The receptors shown here come from a woman in her forties or fifties with Graves' hyperthyroidism that later progressed to Graves' ophthalmopathy.

This clonotype was seen more than once but under ten times. The chain employs TRBV10-3 and TRBJ1-3; 7 nucleotides match TRBD1. V lost 11 bases and J lost 0; bases outside the gene matches: 4. This CDR3 is 13 amino acids long. Germline loops: CDR1 ENHRY, CDR2 SYGVKD. DNA of the CDR3: TGTGCCGCGAGGGACAGCTCTGGAAACACCATATATTTT. Its translation: CAARDSSGNTIYF.

This chain links TRBV25-1 with TRBJ1-2; 9 bases fit TRBD1. This CDR3 comprises 15 residues. The J segment lost 4 bases and the V segment lost 4 bases, leaving 7 bases of the junction unmatched. Germline V gives CDR1 MGHDK, CDR2 SYGVNS. CDR3 amino acids: CASSVGQGQFYGYTF. CDR3 DNA: TGTGCCAGCAGTGTCGGACAGGGGCAGTTCTATGGCTACACCTTC.

In this sample, this clonotype turned up once. The V call is TRBV18, the J call TRBJ1-2; unclear D gene. The V gene's germline CDR1 is KGHSH and CDR2 LQKENI. Trimming left V 1 base short and J 8 bases short, with 20 bases between. The CDR3 runs to 16 residues. This CDR3 is CASSPREDAAMGGYTF. CDR3 coding DNA: TGTGCCAGCTCACCACGGGAGGACGCCGCAATGGGGGGCTACACCTTC.

J is TRBJ1-5 and V is TRBV19; 7 bases map to TRBD1. The trim removed 7 bases at V and 2 bases at J, leaving 11 bases unmatched. Per germline, CDR1 LNHDA and CDR2 SQIVND (reference sequence). There are 16 residues in the CDR3. CDR3 region: CASTPSTGPRNQPQHF. The CDR3 DNA reads TGTGCCAGTACTCCTTCGACAGGGCCCCGCAATCAGCCCCAGCATTTT.

This clonotype has at least ten counts. This rearrangement joins TRBV12-3 or TRBV12-4 to TRBJ2-7; D unclear. The CDR3 spans 13 residues. Trimming removed 7 bases at V and 0 bases at J, with 10 bases between. This CDR3 reads CASTWTGSYEQYF. The CDR3 DNA reads as TGTGCCAGCACCTGGACGGGCTCCTACGAGCAGTACTTC.

Turning to this clonotype: A junction end diverges from the germline sequence, so it may reflect a read error. The rearrangement uses TRBV20-1 and TRBJ1-3, with D possibly being TRBD1 (5 bases). This CDR3 has 18 residues. Looked up from germline, CDR1 is DFQATT and CDR2 is SNEGSKA (reference sequence). CDR3 nucleotide sequence: TGCAGTGTTAGAGTTAGGGGATTCCAAGGTACAGCGGGAAACACCATATATTTT. Translation: CSVRVRGFQGTAGNTIYF.

This clonotype was seen repeatedly, ten times or more. The rearrangement uses TRBV11-2 and TRBJ2-3; no reliable D call. Germline assignment: CDR1 SGHAT and CDR2 FQNNGV. Trimming stripped 2 bases from V and 2 bases from J, with 8 bases between. The CDR3 covers 14 residues. The CDR3 bases are TGTGCCAGCAGCTTAAGAATAATCACAGATACGCAGTATTTT. This encodes CASSLRIITDTQYF.

This clonotype occurred many times. V and J are TRBV11-2 and TRBJ2-6, with 7 bases that match TRBD1. V trimming: 4 bases; J trimming: 4 bases; junction bases outside the gene matches: 7. The CDR3 is made up of 16 amino acids. From germline, CDR1 is SGHAT and CDR2 FQNNGV. Here the CDR3 DNA reads TGTGCCAGCAGCTCCGACAGGGTTTACGGGGCCAACGTCCTGACTTTC. Translated, it gives CASSSDRVYGANVLTF.

The rearrangement joins TRBV7-2 to TRBJ2-5; 16 nucleotides align to TRBD2. This CDR3 is 19 amino acids long. Germline CDR1 SGHTA, CDR2 FQGNSA. With V trimmed by 0 bases and J by 5 bases, 9 bases remained unmatched. The CDR3 spells CASSLAQGLAGGVGETQYF. CDR3 in DNA: TGTGCCAGCAGCTTAGCGCAGGGACTAGCGGGAGGGGTTGGGGAGACCCAGTACTTC.

This clonotype was found many times. V and J are TRBV13 and TRBJ1-4; D is unclear. Trimming removed 3 bases at V and 5 bases at J, with 10 bases between. The length of the CDR3 is 14 residues. Germline CDR1 reads PRHDT; CDR2 reads FYEKMQ (reference sequence). In DNA form, the CDR3 reads TGTGCCAGCAGCTTCCTTTCGGAAAATGAAAAACTGTTTTTT. This gives the protein CASSFLSENEKLFF. The full variable domain, its missing parts supplied by reference TRBV13 and TRBJ1-4, is AAGVIQSPRHLIKEKRETATLKCYPIPRHDTVYWYQQGPGQDPQFLISFYEKMQSDKGSIPDRFSAQQFSDYHSELNMSSLELGDSALYFCASSFLSENEKLFFGSGTQLSVL.

This chain links TRBV5-5 with TRBJ1-4; D gene unclear. CDR1 and CDR2 (germline): SGHKS, YYEKEE (reference sequence). V was cut by 0 bases and J by 3 bases, with 12 bases left in between. The CDR3 consists of 16 residues. The chain's CDR3 is CASSLVQPGSNEKLFF. CDR3 nucleotides: TGTGCCAGCAGCTTGGTTCAACCGGGATCTAATGAAAAACTGTTTTTT.

There are many counts of this clonotype. V gene TRBV3-1 combines with J gene TRBJ1-2, with 8 bases fitting TRBD1. The CDR3 has 14 amino acids. Germline trimming cut 2 bases from V and 2 bases from J; bases unmatched to any gene: 1. Germline lookup yields CDR1 LGHDT and CDR2 YNNKEL (reference sequence). For the CDR3, the DNA is TGTGCCAGCAGCCAAAGACAGGGGAACTATGGCTACACCTTC. This sequence encodes CASSQRQGNYGYTF. Full variable domain (remainder filled in from reference TRBV3-1 and TRBJ1-2): DTAVSQTPKYLVTQMGNDKSIKCEQNLGHDTMYWYKQDSKKFLKIMFSYNNKELIINETVPNRFSPKSPDKAHLNLHINSLELGDSAVYFCASSQRQGNYGYTFGSGTRLTVV.